The entry that follows covers one T cell receptor (beta chain) sequence. The V gene's germline CDR1 is SGHTA and CDR2 FQGNSA. The CDR3 contains 16 residues. The ends lost 5 bases at V and 7 bases at J; junction bases unmatched: 11. The entry originates in a study of blood T cell repertoires in COVID-19. Study in general: Samples came from the United States, Italy and Spain, spanning acute and convalescent COVID-19.

Enrolment of Seattle patients took place during active infection, and they were followed longitudinally. Under the authors' procedure: Estimated nucleated cell counts came from reference gene primer amplification. Assay: immunoSEQ multiplex PCR; the TCRdb copy retains only in-frame clones and omits some. V, J and clone size reflect that table, while D and trimming were determined from the DNA. The repertoire holds over 35,000 clones, 70% to 90% seen once, with around a third in the top ten. The sequenced material came from peripheral blood. The genes are TRBV7-2 and TRBJ1-2; 12 positions match TRBD1. The clonotype originates from a woman over 75 with COVID-19, enrolled during active disease. CDR3 sequence (DNA): TGTGCCAGCAGCCCAACCCGGGACAGGGGGCGTTTTGGCTACACCTTC. This translates into CASSPTRDRGRFGYTF.